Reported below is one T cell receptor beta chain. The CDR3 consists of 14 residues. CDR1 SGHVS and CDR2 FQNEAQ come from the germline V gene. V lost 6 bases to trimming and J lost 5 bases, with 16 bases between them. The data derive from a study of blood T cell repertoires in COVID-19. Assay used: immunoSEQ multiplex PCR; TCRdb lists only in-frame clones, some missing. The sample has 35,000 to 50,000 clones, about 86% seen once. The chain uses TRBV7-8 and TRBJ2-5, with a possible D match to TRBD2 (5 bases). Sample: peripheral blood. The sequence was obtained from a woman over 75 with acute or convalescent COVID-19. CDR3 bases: TGTGCCAGCAGTGGGCGGGTCGTGGGGGAGACCCAGTACTTC. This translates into CASSGRVVGETQYF.